The subject of this entry is one T cell receptor beta chain. The antigen is not known. The record originates from a study of OX40 agonist ivuxolimab in advanced cancers. The overall study: Patients got intravenous ivuxolimab at 0.01 to 10 mg/kg every 2 weeks.

Produced via immunoSEQ multiplex PCR; TCRdb's table is partial and in-frame only. The data show 75,000 to 95,000 clones, 85% to 95% seen once. The study, taken as a whole, reports: With doses of 0.1 to 3.0 mg/kg, CD4+ and CD8+ blood T cells had undergone clonal expansion by week 6. On average, CD8+ T cells showed a greater number of expanded clones than CD4+.

J lost 3 bases, V lost 5 bases, and 8 bases had no gene match. CDR3 length: 15 amino acids. From germline, CDR1 is MNHNY and CDR2 SVGAGI (reference sequence). The chain is built from TRBV6-6 and TRBJ2-3; 7 positions match TRBD2. The sequences come from CD4+ or CD8+ T cells sorted from blood, collected in a trial of the OX40 agonist ivuxolimab. This TCR was recovered from an adult with an advanced solid tumor such as melanoma, head and neck, liver or kidney cancer. CDR3 nucleotides: TGTGCCAGCAGTACCGGGGGGTACCTGACAGATACGCAGTATTTT. Translation gives CASSTGGYLTDTQYF.